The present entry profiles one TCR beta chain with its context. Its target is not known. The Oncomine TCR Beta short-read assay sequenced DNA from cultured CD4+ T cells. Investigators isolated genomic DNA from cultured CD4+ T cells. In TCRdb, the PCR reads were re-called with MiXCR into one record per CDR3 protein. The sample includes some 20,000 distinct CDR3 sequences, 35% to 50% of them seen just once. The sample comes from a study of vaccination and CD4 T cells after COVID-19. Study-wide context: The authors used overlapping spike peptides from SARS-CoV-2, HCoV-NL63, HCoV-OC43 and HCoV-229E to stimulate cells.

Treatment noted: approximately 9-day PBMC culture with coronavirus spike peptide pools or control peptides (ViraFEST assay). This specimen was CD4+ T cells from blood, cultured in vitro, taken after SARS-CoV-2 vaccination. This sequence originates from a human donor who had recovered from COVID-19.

The CDR3 loop reads CASSLKLSGPSYNEQFF. CDR3 sequence (DNA): TGTGCCAGCAGCTTAAAGCTTAGCGGGCCCTCCTACAATGAGCAGTTCTTC. The chain has TRBV7-2 and TRBJ2-1, with 7 bases identical to TRBD2. The CDR3 length is 17 residues. The V and J ends lost 2 bases and 0 bases, in that order; junction bases with no gene match: 7. Per the germline V gene, CDR1 is SGHTA and CDR2 is FQGNSA.